Described below is a single T cell receptor beta chain sequence and its context. Its antigen remains unidentified. The data were taken from a study of cytomegalovirus exposure and HLA in healthy donors. Study in general: Later, an analysis reported that the 120 or so validation repertoires had used the same platform as the 666 first-cohort repertoires.

Clones were read by immunoSEQ multiplex PCR, and TCRdb kept only the in-frame ones, dropping some. The sample yields approximately 200,000 clones, just over 85% seen once. Study-wide points: Cytomegalovirus association was assigned to more than 150 TCR beta chains. Accounts indicate the classifier identified cytomegalovirus status with strong specificity and sensitivity. In vitro confirmation showed three CMV-associated chains to be CMV antigen specific.

The V gene's germline CDR1 is SQVTM and CDR2 ANQGSEA. The CDR3 is 13 amino acids. V was trimmed by 4 bases and J by 1 base, leaving 10 bases between them. This rearrangement joins TRBV29-1 to TRBJ1-1, with D unresolved. This sequence originates from a woman aged 18 to 35 in good health and CMV-seronegative. Sequenced: PBMCs. The CDR3 coding sequence is TGCAGCGTTGTTCGGGGTTCGAACACTGAAGCTTTCTTT. Translation gives CSVVRGSNTEAFF.